Reported below is one TCR beta chain. This sample was taken from a study of relationships among human T cell subsets. Anti-CD45RO beads selected memory T cells out of the CD45RA-negative fraction. The T cell receptor alpha and beta CDR3 regions were amplified from mRNA by semiquantitative ARM-PCR. ARM-PCR used tagged nested gene-specific primers, then communal superprimers for exponential amplification. TCRdb used MiXCR to reprocess the multiplex PCR reads, holding one entry per CDR3 protein. Seen here are about 9,100 distinct CDR3 sequences, about 52% observed once, and the top ten hold 4% to 5.5%. V lost 4 bases, J lost 6 bases, and 27 bases lay in between. Germline V gene data show CDR1 as MDHEN and CDR2 as SYDVKM. CDR3 length: 18 amino acids.

Input material: memory T cells sorted from blood. This clonotype originated in a man in his forties in good health. The chain has TRBV28 and TRBJ1-1, with D perhaps matching TRBD1 (6 bases). The CDR3 loop is CASSSQFWGQRAGPEAFF. CDR3 coding DNA: TGTGCCAGCAGTTCTCAGTTTTGGGGGCAGAGGGCGGGCCCTGAAGCTTTCTTT.